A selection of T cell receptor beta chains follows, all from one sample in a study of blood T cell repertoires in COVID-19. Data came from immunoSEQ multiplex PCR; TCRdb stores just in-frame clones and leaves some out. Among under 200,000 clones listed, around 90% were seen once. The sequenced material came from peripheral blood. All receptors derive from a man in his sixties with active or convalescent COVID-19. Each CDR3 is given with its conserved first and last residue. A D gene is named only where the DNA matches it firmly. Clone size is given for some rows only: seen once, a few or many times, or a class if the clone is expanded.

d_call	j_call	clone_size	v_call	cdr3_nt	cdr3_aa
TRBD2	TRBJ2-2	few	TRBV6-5	TGTGCCAGCTTCCTTATGGGGGGGACCGGGGAGCTGTTTTTT	CASFLMGGTGELFF
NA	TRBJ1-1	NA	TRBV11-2	TGTGCCAGCAGCTTAGGACCTACGGGACTCCTGAACACTGAAGCTTTCTTT	CASSLGPTGLLNTEAFF
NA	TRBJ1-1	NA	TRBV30	TGTGCCTGGAGTGTAAGCCAGGGCACTGAAGCTTTCTTT	CAWSVSQGTEAFF
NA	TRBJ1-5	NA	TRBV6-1	TGTGCCAGCAGTGAAAGAAACGAGAACCAGCCCCAGCATTTT	CASSERNENQPQHF
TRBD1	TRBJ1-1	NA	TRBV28	TGTGCCAGCAGCCAGACAGGGGCGAGGAACACTGAAGCTTTCTTT	CASSQTGARNTEAFF
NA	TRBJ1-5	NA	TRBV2	TGTGCCAGCTGCGGGGCAGTGGGCAATCAGCCCCAGCATTTT	CASCGAVGNQPQHF
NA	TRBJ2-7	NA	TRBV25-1	TGTGCCAGCAGCGAGGTCAGAACCTACGAGCAGTACTTC	CASSEVRTYEQYF
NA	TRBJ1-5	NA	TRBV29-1	TGCAGCGTTGAGCAGGGGCCCAATCAGCCCCAGCATTTT	CSVEQGPNQPQHF
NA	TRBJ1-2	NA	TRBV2	TGTGCCAGCAGTGAAGGGGGGGTAGCACTCTATGGCTACACCTTC	CASSEGGVALYGYTF
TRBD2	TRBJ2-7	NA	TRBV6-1	TGTGCCAGCAGTGAAGGGGGGGGTTTCGAGCAGTACTTC	CASSEGGGFEQYF
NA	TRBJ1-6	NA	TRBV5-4	TGTGCCAGCAGCTTGAACAGGGATTCACCCCTCCACTTT	CASSLNRDSPLHF
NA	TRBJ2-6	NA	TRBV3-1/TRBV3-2	TGTGCCAGCAGCCAAGGCTCCCAGGTCTCTGGGGCCAACGTCCTGACTTTC	CASSQGSQVSGANVLTF
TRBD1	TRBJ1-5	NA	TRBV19	TGTGCCAGTAGTAGGGGACAGGGGATTGGCAATCAGCCCCAGCATTTT	CASSRGQGIGNQPQHF
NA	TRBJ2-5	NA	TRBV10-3	TGTGCCATCAGTGATGGTAGGGGGGAGACCCAGTACTTC	CAISDGRGETQYF
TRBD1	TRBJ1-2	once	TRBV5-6	TGTGCCAGCAGCGGAAGGACAGGATGGACCTATGGCTACACCTTC	CASSGRTGWTYGYTF
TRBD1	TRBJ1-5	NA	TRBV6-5	TGTGCCAGCAGTTATGACAGGGCCGGTCAGCCCCAGCATTTT	CASSYDRAGQPQHF
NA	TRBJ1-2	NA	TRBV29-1	TGCAGCGCAGACTCGGGGGGCTATGGCTACACCTTC	CSADSGGYGYTF